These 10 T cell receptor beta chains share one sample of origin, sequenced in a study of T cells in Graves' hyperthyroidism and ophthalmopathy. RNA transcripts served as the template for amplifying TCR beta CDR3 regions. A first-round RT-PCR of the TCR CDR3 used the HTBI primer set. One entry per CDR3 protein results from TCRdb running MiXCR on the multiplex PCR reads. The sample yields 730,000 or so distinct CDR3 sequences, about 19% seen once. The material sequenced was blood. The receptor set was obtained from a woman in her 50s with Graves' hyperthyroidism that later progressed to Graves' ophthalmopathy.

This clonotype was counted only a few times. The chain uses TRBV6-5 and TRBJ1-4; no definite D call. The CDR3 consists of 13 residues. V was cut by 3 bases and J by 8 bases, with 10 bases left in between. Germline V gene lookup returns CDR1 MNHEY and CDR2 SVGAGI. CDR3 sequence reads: CASSYRGLEKLFF. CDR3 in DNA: TGTGCCAGCAGTTATCGAGGTTTGGAAAAACTGTTTTTT.

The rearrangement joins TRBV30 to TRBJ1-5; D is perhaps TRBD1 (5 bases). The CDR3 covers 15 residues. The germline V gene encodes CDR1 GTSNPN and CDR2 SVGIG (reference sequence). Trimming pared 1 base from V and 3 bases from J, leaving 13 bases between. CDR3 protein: CAWSAGPSDNQPQHF. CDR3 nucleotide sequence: TGTGCCTGGAGTGCGGGACCGAGTGACAATCAGCCCCAGCATTTT.

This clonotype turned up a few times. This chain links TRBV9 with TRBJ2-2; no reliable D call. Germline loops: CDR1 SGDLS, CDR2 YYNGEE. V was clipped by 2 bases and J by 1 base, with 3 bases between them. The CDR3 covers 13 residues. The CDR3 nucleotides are TGTGCCAGCAGCGTCCAGAACACCGGGGAGCTGTTTTTT. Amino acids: CASSVQNTGELFF.

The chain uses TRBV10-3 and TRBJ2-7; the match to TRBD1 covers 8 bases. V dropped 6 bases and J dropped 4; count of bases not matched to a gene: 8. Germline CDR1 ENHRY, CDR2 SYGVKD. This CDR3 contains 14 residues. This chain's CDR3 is CAIRSDRGRYEQYF. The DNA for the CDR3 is TGTGCCATCAGGTCAGACAGGGGAAGATACGAGCAGTACTTC.

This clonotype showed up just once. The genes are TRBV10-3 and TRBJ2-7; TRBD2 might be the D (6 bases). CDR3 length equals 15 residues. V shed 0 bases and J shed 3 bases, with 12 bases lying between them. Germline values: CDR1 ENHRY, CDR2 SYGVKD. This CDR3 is CAISESQGGRYEQYF. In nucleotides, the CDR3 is TGTGCCATCAGTGAGTCCCAGGGAGGTCGCTACGAGCAGTACTTC.

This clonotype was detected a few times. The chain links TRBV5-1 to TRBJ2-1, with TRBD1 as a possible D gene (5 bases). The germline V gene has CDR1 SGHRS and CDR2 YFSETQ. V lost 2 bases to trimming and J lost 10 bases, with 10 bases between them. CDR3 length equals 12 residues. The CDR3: CASSFARTEQFF. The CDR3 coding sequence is TGCGCCAGCAGCTTTGCCCGGACAGAGCAGTTCTTC.

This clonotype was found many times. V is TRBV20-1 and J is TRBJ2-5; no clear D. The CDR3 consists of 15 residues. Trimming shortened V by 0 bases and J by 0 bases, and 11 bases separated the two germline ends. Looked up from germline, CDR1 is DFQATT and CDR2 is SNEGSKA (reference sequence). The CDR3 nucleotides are TGCAGTGCTAGAGAGAGCATATGGTACCAAGAGACCCAGTACTTC. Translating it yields CSARESIWYQETQYF.

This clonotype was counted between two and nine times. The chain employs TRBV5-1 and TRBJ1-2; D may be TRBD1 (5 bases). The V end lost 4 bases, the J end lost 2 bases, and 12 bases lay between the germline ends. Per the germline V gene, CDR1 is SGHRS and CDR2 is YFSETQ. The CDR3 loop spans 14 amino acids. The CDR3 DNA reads TGCGCCAGCAGCGCCCGGGACGGGAACTATGGCTACACCTTC. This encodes CASSARDGNYGYTF.

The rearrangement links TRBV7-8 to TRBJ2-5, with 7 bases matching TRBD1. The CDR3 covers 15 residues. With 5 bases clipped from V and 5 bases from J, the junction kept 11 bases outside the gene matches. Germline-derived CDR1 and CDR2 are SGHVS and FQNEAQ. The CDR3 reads CASSPTLGGDETQYF. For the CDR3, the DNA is TGTGCCAGCAGCCCTACTTTAGGGGGCGACGAGACCCAGTACTTC.

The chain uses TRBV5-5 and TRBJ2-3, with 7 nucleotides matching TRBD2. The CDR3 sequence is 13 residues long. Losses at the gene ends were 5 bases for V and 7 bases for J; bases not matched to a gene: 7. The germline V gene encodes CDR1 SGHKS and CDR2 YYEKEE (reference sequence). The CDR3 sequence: CASRLLANYTQYF. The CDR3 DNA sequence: TGTGCCAGCAGATTACTAGCGAACTATACGCAGTATTTT.